The clone carrying this T cell receptor beta chain came up a few times. Its antigen is as yet unknown. The sample is drawn from a study of post-analysis software for immune sequencing data. Looking at the study overall: Patients with relapsing-remitting, secondary progressive and progressive-relapsing multiple sclerosis courses were all represented.

Unique molecular identifiers tagged the TCR beta cDNA libraries. T cells, roughly 0.85 to 10 million of them, yielded hundreds of thousands of cDNA molecules. TCRdb passed the PCR reads through MiXCR, listing each CDR3 protein once. The table has about 820,000 distinct CDR3 sequences, approximately 50% seen once. Findings of the study overall: About 5 TRBV segments occurring more often in patients than controls included TRBV5-6, TRBV5-1 and TRBV20-1.

CDR3 length: 12 amino acids. Deletions cut 8 bases from V and 1 base from J, with 9 bases between. Germline V gives CDR1 MNHEY, CDR2 SMNVEV (reference sequence). This sequence was found in a girl under 18 with multiple sclerosis. The chain is built from TRBV27 and TRBJ2-7; D gene unclear. The sequenced sample was blood. CDR3 amino acids: CASQENSYEQYF. Written as DNA, the CDR3 is TGTGCCAGCCAGGAGAATTCCTACGAGCAGTACTTC.